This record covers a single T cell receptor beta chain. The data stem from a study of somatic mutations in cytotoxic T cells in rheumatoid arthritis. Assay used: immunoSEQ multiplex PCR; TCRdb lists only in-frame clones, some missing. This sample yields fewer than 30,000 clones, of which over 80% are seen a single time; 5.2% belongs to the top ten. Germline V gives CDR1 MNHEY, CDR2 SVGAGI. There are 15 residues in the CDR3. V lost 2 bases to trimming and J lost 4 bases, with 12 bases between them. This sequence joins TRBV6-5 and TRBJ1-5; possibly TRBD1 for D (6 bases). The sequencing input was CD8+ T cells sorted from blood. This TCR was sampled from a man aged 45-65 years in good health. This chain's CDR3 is CASSYGSGVNQPQHF. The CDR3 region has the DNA TGTGCCAGCAGTTACGGGTCAGGGGTAAATCAGCCCCAGCATTTT.